The 21 T cell receptor beta chains below were found in one sample sequenced in a study of PD-1 blockade in classical Hodgkin lymphoma. Assay used: immunoSEQ multiplex PCR; TCRdb lists only in-frame clones, some missing. The table records about 25,000 clones, nearly 95% of them present only once. Stated time point: newly diagnosed, previously untreated cHL patient sample. The sequencing sample was made of peripheral blood mononuclear cells (PBMCs). These receptor sequences come from a human donor with classical Hodgkin lymphoma.

V is TRBV7-2 and J is TRBJ2-2; 8 nucleotides agree with TRBD2. The trim removed 1 base at V and 1 base at J, leaving 2 bases unmatched. The CDR3 contains 16 residues. The germline V gene encodes CDR1 SGHTA and CDR2 FQGNSA. CDR3 loop: CASSLVLAGNTGELFF. The CDR3 nucleotides are TGTGCCAGCAGCTTAGTTCTAGCGGGGAACACCGGGGAGCTGTTTTTT.

The chain carries TRBV7-8 and TRBJ1-1, with D unclear. The CDR3 runs 14 residues. The V end lost 2 bases, the J end lost 4 bases, and 11 bases lay between the germline ends. Germline assignment: CDR1 SGHVS and CDR2 FQNEAQ. CDR3 sequence (DNA): TGTGCCAGCAGCTTAAAAGCATCGGCCACTGAAGCTTTCTTT. It specifies CASSLKASATEAFF.

The chain carries TRBV7-2 and TRBJ2-1, with D maybe TRBD2 (6 bases). Trimming stripped 3 bases from V and 10 bases from J, with 19 bases between. This CDR3 contains 15 residues. Per the germline V gene, CDR1 is SGHTA and CDR2 is FQGNSA. The CDR3 sequence: CASSFAGSAPGEQFF. The DNA of the CDR3 is TGTGCCAGCAGCTTCGCGGGGAGTGCTCCAGGAGAGCAGTTCTTC.

The chain links TRBV18 to TRBJ2-5, with 7 positions matching TRBD2. V lost 1 base and J lost 5; bases outside the gene matches: 4. CDR1 is KGHSH, CDR2 LQKENI, per germline. The CDR3 spans 14 residues. CDR3 sequence reads: CASSPLREGETQYF. As DNA, the CDR3 is TGTGCCAGCTCACCACTCAGGGAGGGCGAGACCCAGTACTTC.

This clone was counted a few times. V is TRBV5-1 and J is TRBJ2-7; D is possibly TRBD1 (6 bases). The CDR3 covers 13 residues. Germline values: CDR1 SGHRS, CDR2 YFSETQ. The germline V and J ends were trimmed by 2 bases and 1 base, with 7 bases remaining between them. For the CDR3, the DNA is TGCGCCAGCAGCTTAGGACAGTCCTACGAGCAGTACTTC. As protein: CASSLGQSYEQYF.

The gene calls are TRBV2 and TRBJ2-7, with 8 bases aligning to TRBD1. In germline, CDR1 is SNHLY, CDR2 FYNNEI. V trimming: 5 bases; J trimming: 6 bases; junction bases outside the gene matches: 3. CDR3 size: 12 residues. This CDR3 is CASSFDRGEQYF. DNA of the CDR3: TGTGCCAGCAGTTTCGACAGGGGCGAGCAGTACTTC. The full variable domain, rest sourced from reference TRBV2 and TRBJ2-7, is EPEVTQTPSHQVTQMGQEVILRCVPISNHLYFYWYRQILGQKVEFLVSFYNNEISEKSEIFDDQFSVERPDGSNFTLKIRSTKLEDSAMYFCASSFDRGEQYFGPGTRLTVT.

The rearrangement joins TRBV11-3 to TRBJ2-3, with D hard to call. This CDR3 spans 12 amino acids. Trimming stripped 1 base from V and 5 bases from J, with 4 bases between. CDR1 is SGHNT and CDR2 is YENEEA in the germline V gene. The DNA for the CDR3 is TGTGCCAGCAGCTTAGGGGGAGATACGCAGTATTTT. It encodes CASSLGGDTQYF.

The J gene is TRBJ2-7, the V gene TRBV7-9; D possibly matches TRBD1 or TRBD2 (5 bases each). This CDR3 has 13 residues. Germline-derived CDR1 and CDR2 are SEHNR and FQNEAQ (reference sequence). V was clipped by 11 bases and J by 9 bases, with 23 bases between them. The CDR3 loop is CAVAYGAGLPQYF. The CDR3, as DNA: TGTGCCGTAGCCTACGGGGCAGGGCTGCCGCAGTACTTC.

This chain connects TRBV9 to TRBJ2-7; TRBD1 agrees at 8 bases. CDR3 length: 16 residues. The junction had 14 bases not matched to a gene; V was cut back by 4 bases and J by 5 bases. Germline values: CDR1 SGDLS, CDR2 YYNGEE. CDR3 residues: CASSSSLDRGFHEQYF. The CDR3 DNA is TGTGCCAGCAGCTCGTCCCTCGACAGGGGATTTCACGAGCAGTACTTC.

The rearrangement links TRBV5-1 to TRBJ2-5; the D gene is possibly TRBD1 (5 bases). This CDR3 region has 15 residues. The germline CDR1 and CDR2 sequences are SGHRS and YFSETQ. V dropped 4 bases and J dropped 1 base, with 14 bases sitting between them. CDR3 bases: TGCGCCAGCAGCCTGTCTGGGGCCTCCCAAGAGACCCAGTACTTC. Protein product: CASSLSGASQETQYF.

The rearrangement links TRBV11-3 to TRBJ2-5; D is perhaps TRBD1 (6 bases). The CDR3 length is 15 residues. The germline CDR1 and CDR2 sequences are SGHNT and YENEEA. V was trimmed by 5 bases and J by 2 bases, leaving 15 bases between them. CDR3 loop: CASSPPRTVQETQYF. The CDR3 nucleotides read TGTGCCAGCAGCCCGCCCAGGACAGTTCAAGAGACCCAGTACTTC.

The V and J genes are TRBV27 and TRBJ1-4, with D hard to call. CDR1 is MNHEY and CDR2 is SMNVEV in the germline V gene (reference sequence). The CDR3 runs 16 residues. Trimming removed 2 bases from V and 7 bases from J, with 17 bases in between. For the CDR3, the DNA is TGTGCCAGCAGTTTAGGTCGAACTCCGGCACGTGAAAAACTGTTTTTT. The encoded protein is CASSLGRTPAREKLFF. Variable domain in full (rest from reference TRBV27 and TRBJ1-4): EAQVTQNPRYLITVTGKKLTVTCSQNMNHEYMSWYRQDPGLGLRQIYYSMNVEVTDKGDVPEGYKVSRKEKRNFPLILESPSPNQTSLYFCASSLGRTPAREKLFFGSGTQLSVL.

The rearrangement links TRBV5-8 to TRBJ2-1, with 7 bases identical to TRBD1. Germline V CDR1 and CDR2: SGHTS, YDEGEE. Germline trimming cut 0 bases from V and 6 bases from J; bases unmatched to any gene: 3. This CDR3 comprises 14 residues. Written as DNA, the CDR3 is TGTGCCAGCAGCTTGGGACAGGGTATCAATGAGCAGTTCTTC. Translation: CASSLGQGINEQFF.

The chain is built from TRBV5-8 and TRBJ1-1; unclear D gene. Trimming removed 0 bases from V and 5 bases from J, with 5 bases in between. Germline loops: CDR1 SGHTS, CDR2 YDEGEE. CDR3 length: 12 amino acids. The CDR3: CASSLARTEAFF. The CDR3 coding sequence is TGTGCCAGCAGCTTGGCCAGGACTGAAGCTTTCTTT. Looking up the rest from reference TRBV5-8 and TRBJ1-1 gives the full variable domain: EAGVTQSPTHLIKTRGQQATLRCSPISGHTSVYWYQQALGLGLQFLLWYDEGEERNRGNFPPRFSGRQFPNYSSELNVNALELEDSALYLCASSLARTEAFFGQGTRLTVV.

The rearrangement joins TRBV28 to TRBJ1-1; TRBD1 aligns across 8 bases. V was pared by 7 bases and J by 4 bases, with 11 bases of the junction left unmatched. The CDR3 runs to 15 residues. Germline CDR1 is MDHEN and CDR2 is SYDVKM. CDR3 protein: CASTKRQGAVTEAFF. CDR3 sequence (DNA): TGTGCCAGCACTAAAAGGCAGGGGGCTGTCACTGAAGCTTTCTTT.

V gene TRBV6-6 combines with J gene TRBJ1-6; 7 bases are a match to TRBD1. CDR1 is MNHNY and CDR2 is SVGAGI in the germline V gene (reference sequence). This CDR3 comprises 14 residues. The V gene end was trimmed by 6 bases and the J gene end by 14 bases; junction bases not matched to a gene: 13. The CDR3 loop is CASRFDRVLRALHF. CDR3 DNA sequence: TGTGCCAGCAGATTCGACAGGGTCCTACGGGCCCTCCACTTT.

The chain carries TRBV7-2 and TRBJ2-1, with 10 bases matching TRBD2. CDR3 length: 14 amino acids. Germline V CDR1 and CDR2: SGHTA, FQGNSA. V shed 5 bases and J 6 bases; nucleotides not matched to a gene: 4. The CDR3 nucleotides read TGTGCCAGCAGCAAGCGGGGGGGCCGCAATGAGCAGTTCTTC. Its protein product is CASSKRGGRNEQFF.

The rearrangement joins TRBV5-4 to TRBJ2-1, with 9 positions matching TRBD2. This CDR3 contains 15 residues. Germline CDR1 is SGHNT and CDR2 is YYREEE (reference sequence). With V trimmed by 4 bases and J by 8 bases, 10 bases remained unmatched. CDR3 loop: CASSPGGGRVDEQFF. The CDR3 coding sequence is TGTGCCAGCAGCCCGGGGGGCGGGAGGGTTGATGAGCAGTTCTTC.

This chain links TRBV6-6 with TRBJ2-1, with D perhaps matching TRBD2 (6 bases). There are 12 residues in the CDR3. V lost 4 bases and J 9 bases, leaving 10 bases between the germline ends. The germline V gene has CDR1 MNHNY and CDR2 SVGAGI (reference sequence). CDR3 in amino acids: CASSLSGSEQFF. In DNA, the CDR3 is TGTGCCAGCAGTTTGAGCGGGTCTGAGCAGTTCTTC.

This clone was seen a single time. This chain uses TRBV11-2 with TRBJ2-1; 10 bases agree with TRBD2. Per germline, CDR1 SGHAT and CDR2 FQNNGV. This CDR3 has 18 residues. V was clipped by 3 bases and J by 0 bases; unmatched bases: 8. CDR3: CASSFRLAGGSSYNEQFF. Here the CDR3 DNA reads TGTGCCAGCAGCTTTCGGTTAGCGGGGGGCAGCTCCTACAATGAGCAGTTCTTC. Full variable domain (rest looked up from reference TRBV11-2 and TRBJ2-1): EAGVAQSPRYKIIEKRQSVAFWCNPISGHATLYWYQQILGQGPKLLIQFQNNGVVDDSQLPKDRFSAERLKGVDSTLKIQPAKLEDSAVYLCASSFRLAGGSSYNEQFFGPGTRLTVL.

The chain recombines TRBV5-1 with TRBJ1-1; TRBD1 is a possible D gene (5 bases). The germline V and J ends were trimmed by 3 bases and 9 bases, with 9 bases remaining between them. The CDR3 is 11 amino acids. Germline V CDR1 and CDR2: SGHRS, YFSETQ. The CDR3 loop is CASSSRDKAFF. CDR3 DNA sequence: TGCGCCAGCAGCTCCAGGGATAAAGCTTTCTTT. Together with reference TRBV5-1 and TRBJ1-1, the CDR3 gives the full variable domain: KAGVTQTPRYLIKTRGQQVTLSCSPISGHRSVSWYQQTPGQGLQFLFEYFSETQRNKGNFPGRFSGRQFSNSRSEMNVSTLELGDSALYLCASSSRDKAFFGQGTRLTVV.